The source of this T cell receptor beta chain is a study of shared clonotypes between healthy human individuals. TCRdb's copy holds only in-frame clones and misses some; the assay was immunoSEQ multiplex PCR. Among some 300,000 clones, less than 75% were seen once, and the ten largest hold 8% to 13%. In germline, CDR1 is SGHDT, CDR2 YYEEEE. The CDR3 runs to 14 residues. The ends lost 4 bases at V and 9 bases at J; junction bases unmatched: 7. Sequencing input: memory CD4+ T cells sorted from blood. Subset: CD45RA-negative fraction. The source of this sequence is a man aged 25 to 40 in good health. V gene TRBV5-6 combines with J gene TRBJ1-6; 7 bases map to TRBD1. CDR3: CASSRGTEASPLHF. The DNA of the CDR3 is TGTGCCAGCAGCCGGGGGACAGAAGCTTCACCCCTCCACTTT.